This TCR beta chain is drawn from a study of blood T cells in healthy people across ages. Study-level findings and limits: Versus aged donors, long-lived donors had higher diversity and more naive CD4+ cells.

The CDR3 totals 17 residues. Unmatched junction bases numbered 12, after V lost 4 bases and J lost 4 bases. Germline V gives CDR1 SGHRS, CDR2 YFSETQ. Notes on this clonotype: Its antigen is still unknown.

PCR was performed a second time for about 6 to 11 cycles using a sample-barcoded 5' primer and a J-beta primer mix. A template-switch adaptor that had 12 random nucleotides put a tag on each cDNA molecule. TCRdb re-called the 5' RACE reads with MiXCR, one entry per CDR3 protein. The sample has 1.5 million to 2 million distinct CDR3 sequences, about 35% seen once; the top ten hold approximately 10%. The receptor was isolated from a woman aged 25 to 39 in good health. Sequencing was carried out using blood. The gene calls are TRBV5-1 and TRBJ2-1, with TRBD2 matching over 9 bases. CDR3 amino acids: CASSPGASGETYNEQFF. The DNA for the CDR3 is TGCGCCAGCAGCCCCGGGGCTAGCGGGGAGACTTACAATGAGCAGTTCTTC.